The source of this TCR beta chain is a study of cytotoxic CD8 clonotypes in ibrutinib-treated CLL. Study-wide context: Within the patient group, eleven to twelve were relapsed/refractory and around 15 treatment-naive, and 17 were IGHV unmutated. The samples contained hundreds of thousands of productive templates on average. They also contained an average of 94,082 productive rearrangements.

Produced via immunoSEQ multiplex PCR; TCRdb's table is partial and in-frame only. There are over 250,000 clones in the sample; 70% to 80% occur only once, and 5.6% lies in the top ten. Study-wide results and limits: Baseline values of clonality outstripped age-matched healthy donors and followed circulating CD8+ T-cell counts. Clonality, elevated at ibrutinib response, dropped back toward baseline at progression.

Comments on this clone: The antigen remains undetermined.

There are 16 residues in the CDR3. V was pared by 2 bases and J by 0 bases, with 4 bases of the junction left unmatched. Looked up from germline, CDR1 is SGHAT and CDR2 is FQNNGV. The sequences come from PBMCs, collected at disease progression, from a patient treated with ibrutinib. This chain joins TRBV11-2 and TRBJ2-1, with 7 bases matching TRBD2. The TCR sequence derives from a human donor with chronic lymphocytic leukemia. CDR3 nucleotides: TGTGCCAGCAGCTTATTAGCGGGCCACTCCTACAATGAGCAGTTCTTC. Translating gives CASSLLAGHSYNEQFF.